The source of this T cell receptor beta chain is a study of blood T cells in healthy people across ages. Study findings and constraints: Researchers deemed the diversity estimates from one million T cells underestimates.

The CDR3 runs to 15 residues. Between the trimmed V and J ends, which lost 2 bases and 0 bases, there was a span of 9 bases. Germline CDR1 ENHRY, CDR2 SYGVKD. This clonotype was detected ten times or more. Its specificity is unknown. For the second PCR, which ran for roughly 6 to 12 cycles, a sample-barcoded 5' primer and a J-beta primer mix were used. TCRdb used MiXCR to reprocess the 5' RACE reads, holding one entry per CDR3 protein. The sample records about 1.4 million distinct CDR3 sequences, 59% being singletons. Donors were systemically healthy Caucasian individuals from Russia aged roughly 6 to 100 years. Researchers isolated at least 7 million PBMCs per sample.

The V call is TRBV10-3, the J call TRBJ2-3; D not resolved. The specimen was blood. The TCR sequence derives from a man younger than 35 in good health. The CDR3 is CAISEGLSSTDTQYF. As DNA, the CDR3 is TGTGCCATCAGTGAGGGGTTGTCTAGCACAGATACGCAGTATTTT.